This T cell receptor (beta chain) was obtained from a study of T-cell reconstitution after alpha-beta-depleted transplantation in children. This CDR3 spans 13 amino acids. V was trimmed by 7 bases and J by 5 bases, leaving 12 bases between them. Study conclusions and caveats: At the one-year point after transplant, T-cell counts and TCRbeta diversity were found to come mostly from T cells that had been newly produced. Day-60 TCRbeta diversity that was high in some patients was derived from surviving recipient T cells and thymic progenitors. Several hundred expanded graft clones reportedly supplied alpha-beta T cells about two months after transplant.

Comment on this clonotype: No antigen is known for it.

Unique molecular identifiers tagged the TCRbeta library. TCRdb processed the PCR reads anew with MiXCR; each CDR3 protein has one entry. The sample has 200,000 to 250,000 distinct CDR3 sequences; under 8.5% are singletons. The sample consisted of PBMCs, mostly from graft donor cells, taken 360 days after TCRalphabeta/CD19-depleted stem cell transplant. The sequence came from a male patient between 2 and 10 years old who had a stem cell transplant for acute myeloid leukemia, so the T cells may come from the graft donor. This sequence joins TRBV12-3 or TRBV12-4 and TRBJ1-5; the D is unclear. The CDR3, as DNA: TGTGCCAGCACTAATCTGGGGTATCAGCCCCAGCATTTT. It specifies CASTNLGYQPQHF.